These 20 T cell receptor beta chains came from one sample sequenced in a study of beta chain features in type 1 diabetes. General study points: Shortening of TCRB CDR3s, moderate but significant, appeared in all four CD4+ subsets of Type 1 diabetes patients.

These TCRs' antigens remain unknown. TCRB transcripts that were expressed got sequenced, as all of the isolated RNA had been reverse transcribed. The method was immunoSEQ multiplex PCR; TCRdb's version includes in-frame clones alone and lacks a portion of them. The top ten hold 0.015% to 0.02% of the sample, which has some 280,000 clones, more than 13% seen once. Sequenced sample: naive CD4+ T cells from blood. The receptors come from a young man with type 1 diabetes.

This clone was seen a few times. CDR3 in DNA: TGTGCCAGCAGTACTGCGACTAGCGGGGCACCATACGAGCAGTACTTC. It encodes CASSTATSGAPYEQYF. J is TRBJ2-7 and V is TRBV28; 11 bases map to TRBD2. The CDR3 covers 16 residues. The junction had 10 bases not matched to a gene; V was cut back by 5 bases and J by 4 bases. Germline values: CDR1 MDHEN, CDR2 SYDVKM.

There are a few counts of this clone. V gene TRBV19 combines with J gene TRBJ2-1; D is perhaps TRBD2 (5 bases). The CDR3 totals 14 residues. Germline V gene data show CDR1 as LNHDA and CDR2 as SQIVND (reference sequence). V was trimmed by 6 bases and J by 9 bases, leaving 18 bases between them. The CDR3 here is CASRSLAEGFEQFF. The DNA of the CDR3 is TGTGCCAGTAGGTCGCTAGCTGAGGGCTTTGAGCAGTTCTTC.

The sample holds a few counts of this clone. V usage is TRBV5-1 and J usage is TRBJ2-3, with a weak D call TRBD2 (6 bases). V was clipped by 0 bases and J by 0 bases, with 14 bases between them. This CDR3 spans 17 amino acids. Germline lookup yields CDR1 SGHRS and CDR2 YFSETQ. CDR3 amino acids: CASSLVSGGISTDTQYF. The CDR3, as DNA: TGCGCCAGCAGCTTGGTCTCCGGGGGAATCAGCACAGATACGCAGTATTTT.

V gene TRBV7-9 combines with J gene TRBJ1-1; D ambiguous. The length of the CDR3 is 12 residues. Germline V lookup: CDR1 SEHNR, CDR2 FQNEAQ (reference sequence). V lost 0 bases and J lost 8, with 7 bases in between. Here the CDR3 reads CASSLASGEAFF. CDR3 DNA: TGTGCCAGCAGCTTAGCGTCTGGCGAAGCTTTCTTT.

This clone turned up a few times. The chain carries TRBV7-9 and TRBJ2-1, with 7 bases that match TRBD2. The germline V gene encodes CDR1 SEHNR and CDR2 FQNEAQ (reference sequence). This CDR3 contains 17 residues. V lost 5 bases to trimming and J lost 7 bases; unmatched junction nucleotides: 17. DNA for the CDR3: TGTGCCAGCAGCCCTAGCCCTGGACTACGGCGGGAGAATGAGCAGTTCTTC. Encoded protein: CASSPSPGLRRENEQFF. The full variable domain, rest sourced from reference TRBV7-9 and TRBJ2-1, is DTGVSQNPRHKITKRGQNVTFRCDPISEHNRLYWYRQTLGQGPEFLTYFQNEAQLEKSRLLSDRFSAERPKGSFSTLEIQRTEQGDSAMYLCASSPSPGLRRENEQFFGPGTRLTVL.

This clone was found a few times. This CDR3 is CSVATGTGRPMNTEAFF. CDR3 DNA sequence: TGCAGCGTTGCCACCGGGACAGGACGCCCAATGAACACTGAAGCTTTCTTT. The chain uses TRBV29-1 and TRBJ1-1, with 8 bases that match TRBD1. Germline lookup yields CDR1 SQVTM and CDR2 ANQGSEA. J gave up 0 bases and V 4 bases, and 13 bases lay outside the gene matches. The CDR3 sequence is 17 residues long.

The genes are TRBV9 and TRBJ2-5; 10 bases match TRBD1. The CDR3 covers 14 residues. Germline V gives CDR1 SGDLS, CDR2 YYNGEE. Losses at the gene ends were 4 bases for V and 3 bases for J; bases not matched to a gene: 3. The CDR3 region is CASSQGQGKETQYF. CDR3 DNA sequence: TGTGCCAGCAGCCAGGGACAGGGGAAAGAGACCCAGTACTTC.

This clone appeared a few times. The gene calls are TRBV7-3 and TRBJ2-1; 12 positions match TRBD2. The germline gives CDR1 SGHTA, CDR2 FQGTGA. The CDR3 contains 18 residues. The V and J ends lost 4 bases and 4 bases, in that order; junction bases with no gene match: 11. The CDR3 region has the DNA TGTGCCAGCAGCTCGTCGACTAGCGGGAGAATTAGTTACAATGAGCAGTTCTTC. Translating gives CASSSSTSGRISYNEQFF. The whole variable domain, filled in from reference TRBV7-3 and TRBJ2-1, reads GAGVSQTPSNKVTEKGKYVELRCDPISGHTALYWYRQSLGQGPEFLIYFQGTGAADDSGLPNDRFFAVRPEGSVSTLKIQRTERGDSAVYLCASSSSTSGRISYNEQFFGPGTRLTVL.

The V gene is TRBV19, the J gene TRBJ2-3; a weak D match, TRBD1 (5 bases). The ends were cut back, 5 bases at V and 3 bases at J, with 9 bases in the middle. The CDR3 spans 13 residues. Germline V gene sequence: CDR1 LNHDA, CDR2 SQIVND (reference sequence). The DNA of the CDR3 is TGTGCCAGTAGTGCCCCAGGGACAGATACGCAGTATTTT. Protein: CASSAPGTDTQYF. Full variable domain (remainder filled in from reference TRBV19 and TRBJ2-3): DGGITQSPKYLFRKEGQNVTLSCEQNLNHDAMYWYRQDPGQGLRLIYYSQIVNDFQKGDIAEGYSVSREKKESFPLTVTSAQKNPTAFYLCASSAPGTDTQYFGPGTRLTVL.

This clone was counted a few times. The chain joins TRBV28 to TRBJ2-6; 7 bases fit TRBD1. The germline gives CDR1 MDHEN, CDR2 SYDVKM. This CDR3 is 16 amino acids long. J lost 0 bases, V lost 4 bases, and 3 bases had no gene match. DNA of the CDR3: TGTGCCAGCAGTTATAGGACAGGCTCTGGGGCCAACGTCCTGACTTTC. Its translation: CASSYRTGSGANVLTF.

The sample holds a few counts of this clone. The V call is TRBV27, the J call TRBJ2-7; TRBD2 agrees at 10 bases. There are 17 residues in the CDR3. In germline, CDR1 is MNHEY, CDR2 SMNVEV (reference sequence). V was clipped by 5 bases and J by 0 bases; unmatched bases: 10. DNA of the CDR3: TGTGCCAGCAGTCGCATGCCCGGACTAGCGGACTCCTACGAGCAGTACTTC. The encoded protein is CASSRMPGLADSYEQYF.

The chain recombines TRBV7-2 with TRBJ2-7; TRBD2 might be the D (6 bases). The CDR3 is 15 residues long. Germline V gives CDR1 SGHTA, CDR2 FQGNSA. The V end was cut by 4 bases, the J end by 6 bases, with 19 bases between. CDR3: CASSSIRDSLSEQYF. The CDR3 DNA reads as TGTGCCAGCAGCTCCATCCGGGACTCCCTTAGCGAGCAGTACTTC.

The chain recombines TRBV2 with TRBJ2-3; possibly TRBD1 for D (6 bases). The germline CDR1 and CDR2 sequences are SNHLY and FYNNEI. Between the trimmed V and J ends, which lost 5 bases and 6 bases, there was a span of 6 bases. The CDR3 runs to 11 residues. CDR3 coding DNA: TGTGCCAGCAGTAGGGGGGATACGCAGTATTTT. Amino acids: CASSRGDTQYF.

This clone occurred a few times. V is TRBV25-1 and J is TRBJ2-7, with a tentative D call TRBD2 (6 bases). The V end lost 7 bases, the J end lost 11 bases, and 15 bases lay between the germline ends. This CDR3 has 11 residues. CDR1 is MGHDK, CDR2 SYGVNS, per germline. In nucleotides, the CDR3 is TGTGCCAGCACGCGGGACCTCCGCAAGTACTTC. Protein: CASTRDLRKYF.

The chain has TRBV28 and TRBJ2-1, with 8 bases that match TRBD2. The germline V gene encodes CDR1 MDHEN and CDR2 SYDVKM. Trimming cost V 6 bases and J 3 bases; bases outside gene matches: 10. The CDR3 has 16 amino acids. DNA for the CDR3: TGTGCCAGCAGCGGGGGGGGACAAGTTCTCTACAATGAGCAGTTCTTC. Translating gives CASSGGGQVLYNEQFF.

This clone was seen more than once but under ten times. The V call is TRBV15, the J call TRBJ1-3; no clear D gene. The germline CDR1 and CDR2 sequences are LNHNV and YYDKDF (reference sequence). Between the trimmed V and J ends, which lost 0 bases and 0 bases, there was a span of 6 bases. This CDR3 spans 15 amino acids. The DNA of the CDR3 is TGTGCCACCAGCAGAGAACAGAACTCTGGAAACACCATATATTTT. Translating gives CATSREQNSGNTIYF.

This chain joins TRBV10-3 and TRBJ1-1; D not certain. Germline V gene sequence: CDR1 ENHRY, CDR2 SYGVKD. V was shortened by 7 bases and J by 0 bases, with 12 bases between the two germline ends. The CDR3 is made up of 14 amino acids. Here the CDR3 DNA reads TGTGCCATCAAATCGAACTTAATGAACACTGAAGCTTTCTTT. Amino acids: CAIKSNLMNTEAFF.

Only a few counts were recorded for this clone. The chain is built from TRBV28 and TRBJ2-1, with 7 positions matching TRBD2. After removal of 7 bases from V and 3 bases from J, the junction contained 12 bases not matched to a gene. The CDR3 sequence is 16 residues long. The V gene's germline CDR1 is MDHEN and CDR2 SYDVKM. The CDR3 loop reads CASTAGGAGLYNEQFF. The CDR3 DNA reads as TGTGCCAGCACGGCTGGAGGAGCGGGGCTCTACAATGAGCAGTTCTTC.

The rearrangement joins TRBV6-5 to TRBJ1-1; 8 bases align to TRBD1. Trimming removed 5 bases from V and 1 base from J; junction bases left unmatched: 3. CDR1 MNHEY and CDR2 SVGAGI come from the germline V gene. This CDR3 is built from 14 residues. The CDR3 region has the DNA TGTGCCAGCAGTCACGGGACAGGGAACACTGAAGCTTTCTTT. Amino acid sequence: CASSHGTGNTEAFF.

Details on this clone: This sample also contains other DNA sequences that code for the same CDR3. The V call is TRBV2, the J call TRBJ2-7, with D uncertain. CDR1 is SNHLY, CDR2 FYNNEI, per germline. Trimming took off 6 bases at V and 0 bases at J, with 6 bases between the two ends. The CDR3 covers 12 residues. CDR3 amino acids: CASRADSYEQYF. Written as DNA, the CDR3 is TGTGCCAGCAGGGCAGACTCCTACGAGCAGTACTTC.